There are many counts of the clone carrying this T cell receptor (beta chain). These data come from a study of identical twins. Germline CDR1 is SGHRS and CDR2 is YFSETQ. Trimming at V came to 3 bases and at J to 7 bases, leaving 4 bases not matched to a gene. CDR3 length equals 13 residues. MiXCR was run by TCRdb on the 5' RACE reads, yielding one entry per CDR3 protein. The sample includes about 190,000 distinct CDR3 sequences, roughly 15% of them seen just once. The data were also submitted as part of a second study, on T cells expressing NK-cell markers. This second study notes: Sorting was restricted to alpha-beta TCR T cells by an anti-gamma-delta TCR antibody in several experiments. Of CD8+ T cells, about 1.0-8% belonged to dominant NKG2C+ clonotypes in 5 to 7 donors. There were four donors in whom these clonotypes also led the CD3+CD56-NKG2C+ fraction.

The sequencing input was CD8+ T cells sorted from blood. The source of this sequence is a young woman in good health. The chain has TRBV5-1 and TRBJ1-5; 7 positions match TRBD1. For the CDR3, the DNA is TGCGCCAGCAGCTGGACAGGCGGCCAGCCCCAGCATTTT. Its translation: CASSWTGGQPQHF.